The present entry profiles one TCR beta chain with its context. Its antigen specificity is not known. No much larger clone exists at a distance of one base, and base qualities are not known. The data were taken from a study of blood T cell repertoires in COVID-19 (TCRdb year 2020). For the study in its entirety: Samples from collaborators originated in the United States, Italy and Spain and spanned both the acute and convalescent phases of COVID-19. The prospective study material was composed of cDNA or gDNA derived from T cells, B-cell-depleted T cells, or PBMCs. Deeply sampled blood TCRbeta repertoires from subjects exposed to, actively infected with, or recovered from COVID-19 were included in the dataset. The repertoires were released in a freely available public database intended as a resource for research on the immune response to SARS-CoV-2. Samples were obtained from the ongoing ImmuneRACE study (first 160 participants) and from 1,254 subjects provided by 6 global collaborators. The sample metadata nearly always contained a de-identified subject ID, COVID-19 status, age in years and sex. HLA class I and class II types, where available, came from metadata supplied by the sample provider rather than from assay-based typing.

The CDR3 contains 13 residues, cysteine and phenylalanine counted. Only the CDR3 DNA stays, 39 bases, in frame from base 1. CDR1 is given as MDHEN and CDR2 as SYDVKM, both from the germline V gene. Deletion took 2 bases off V and 8 bases off J, with a span of 9 bases between the germline ends. Points the paper makes about the study in general: How much clinical and demographic metadata was included differed by source and by participant, and the metadata was provided uncurated.

Another Seattle source contributed samples from volunteer blood donors who had recovered from COVID-19. The collaborating institutions used their own protocols to collect whole blood in K2EDTA tubes. Collaborator samples were shipped for TCRbeta analysis as frozen whole blood, isolated PBMCs, or DNA extracted from either sample type. The immunoSEQ Assay, a bias-controlled multiplex PCR, was used to amplify TCRbeta CDR3 regions from genomic DNA. The original pipeline was this. The number of nucleated cells in each sample was estimated from the amplification of reference gene primers within the assay. Sequence reads were collapsed and filtered to measure the absolute abundance of every unique TCRbeta CDR3 rearrangement. For each sample, productive Simpson clonality was calculated as the square root of Simpson's diversity index across productive rearrangements. TCRdb stores this immuneACCESS table with in-frame sequences only. Part of the clones is absent; in the studies checked, under half of the shortfall reflects unresolved V genes, and no reason is known for the rest. Clone size and V and J calls were adopted from that table, with D and trimming inferred from the DNA. Recorded for this sample are 230,000 or so clones; about 79% of them occurred a single time. The top ten hold approximately 1.5% of the sample.

This chain joins TRBV28 to TRBJ1-4; no confident D gene assignment can be made. Sequencing was carried out using peripheral blood. This sequence originates from a woman in her thirties or forties who had recovered from COVID-19. This receptor carries the CDR3 CASSLGREEKLFF. The base sequence is TGTGCCAGCAGTTTAGGGAGAGAGGAAAAACTGTTTTTT.